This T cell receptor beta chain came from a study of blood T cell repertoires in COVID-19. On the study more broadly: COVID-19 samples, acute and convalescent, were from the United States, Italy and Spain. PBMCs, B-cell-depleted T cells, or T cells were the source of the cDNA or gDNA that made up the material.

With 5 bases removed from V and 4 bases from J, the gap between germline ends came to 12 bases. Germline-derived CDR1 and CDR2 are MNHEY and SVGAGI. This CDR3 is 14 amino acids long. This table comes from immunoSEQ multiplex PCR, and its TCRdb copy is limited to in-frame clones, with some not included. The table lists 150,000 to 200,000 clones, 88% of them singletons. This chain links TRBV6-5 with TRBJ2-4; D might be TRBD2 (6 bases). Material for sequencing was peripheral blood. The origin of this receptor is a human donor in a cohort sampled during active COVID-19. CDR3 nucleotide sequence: TGTGCCAGCAGTCCCGGCGGACTAAAAAACATTCAGTACTTC. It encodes CASSPGGLKNIQYF.